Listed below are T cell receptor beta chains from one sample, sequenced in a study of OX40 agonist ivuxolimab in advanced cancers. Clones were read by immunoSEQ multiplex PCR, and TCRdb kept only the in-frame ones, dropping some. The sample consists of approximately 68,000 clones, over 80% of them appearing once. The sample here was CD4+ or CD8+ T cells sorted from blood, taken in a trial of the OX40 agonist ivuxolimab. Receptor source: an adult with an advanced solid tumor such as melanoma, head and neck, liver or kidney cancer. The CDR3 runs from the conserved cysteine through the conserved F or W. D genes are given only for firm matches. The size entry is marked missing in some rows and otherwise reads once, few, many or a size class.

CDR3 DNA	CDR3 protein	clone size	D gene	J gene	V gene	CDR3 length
TGTGCCAGTAGTACAGAGGATTCTGGGGCCAACGTCCTGACTTTC	CASSTEDSGANVLTF	.	.	TRBJ2-6	TRBV19	15
TGTGCCAGCAGCCCCCCGGCGAGGTTAAGGAGCTCCTACGAGCAGTACTTC	CASSPPARLRSSYEQYF	once	.	TRBJ2-7	TRBV7-9	17
TGTGCCAGCAGTCAGGGAAGATCACCCCTCCACTTT	CASSQGRSPLHF	.	.	TRBJ1-6	TRBV6-6	12
TGTGCCAGTAGCAATCAAATTAATTCACCCCTCCACTTT	CASSNQINSPLHF	.	.	TRBJ1-6	TRBV19	13
TGTGCCAGCAGTTTCTACCGACGTCGCGGGAGCGGTGAGCAGTTCTTC	CASSFYRRRGSGEQFF	.	TRBD2	TRBJ2-1	TRBV28	16
TGTGCCAGCAGTCCCCTAACGAACACTGAAGCTTTCTTT	CASSPLTNTEAFF	.	.	TRBJ1-1	TRBV28	13
TGTGCCAGCAGCTCAAGGGAGCGGGGGATCACCGGGGAGCTGTTTTTT	CASSSRERGITGELFF	.	TRBD2	TRBJ2-2	TRBV7-6	16
TGTGCCAGCAGCCGGACAGGGGGCTATGAAAAACTGTTTTTT	CASSRTGGYEKLFF	.	TRBD1	TRBJ1-4	TRBV11-2	14
TGCGCCAGCGCGCCGGGGGGGCCGCAGGAAGATACGCAGTATTTT	CASAPGGPQEDTQYF	.	TRBD2	TRBJ2-3	TRBV5-1	15
TGTGCCAGCAGCCACTTCCGGGACGGCCATTCACCCCTCCACTTT	CASSHFRDGHSPLHF	.	.	TRBJ1-6	TRBV4-2	15
TGCGCCAGCAGCTTGGCAGGGACGAATTACAATGAGCAGTTCTTC	CASSLAGTNYNEQFF	.	.	TRBJ2-1	TRBV5-1	15
TGTGCCAGCAGCCGGGGACAGGGGAACACCGGGGAGCTGTTTTTT	CASSRGQGNTGELFF	.	TRBD1	TRBJ2-2	TRBV7-6	15
TGTGCCAGCAGCTTAGCGCTCAACTCTGAGACCCAGTACTTC	CASSLALNSETQYF	.	.	TRBJ2-5	TRBV7-2	14
TGTGCCAGTAGCTCGGGCAGGAGTAATGAAAAACTGTTTTTT	CASSSGRSNEKLFF	.	.	TRBJ1-4	TRBV19	14
TGTGCCAGTAGCCGAACCCAACGGGACGGGGGTTTAGGAAACATTCAGTACTTC	CASSRTQRDGGLGNIQYF	.	.	TRBJ2-4	TRBV19	18
TGCGCCAGCAGCCAAGACAGGGAGACCCAGTACTTC	CASSQDRETQYF	.	.	TRBJ2-5	TRBV4-3	12
TGTGCCAGCAGTTTATGGATGACAGACAATCAGCCCCAGCATTTT	CASSLWMTDNQPQHF	.	.	TRBJ1-5	TRBV28	15
TGTGCCAGCAGCCACGGACAGGGTATCAACTATGGCTACACCTTC	CASSHGQGINYGYTF	.	TRBD1	TRBJ1-2	TRBV5-4	15
TGCGCCAGCAGCTTCGGACAGGGATGGTCCGGGGAGCTGTTTTTT	CASSFGQGWSGELFF	.	TRBD1	TRBJ2-2	TRBV5-1	15
TGTGCCTTAGGGGTTGGGCGGCTAGCTCGGGGTGGTCGGAGGTCCGAGCAGTTCTTC	CALGVGRLARGGRRSEQFF	.	.	TRBJ2-1	TRBV30	19
TGCGCCAGCAGGACACCGGGACTAGCGGGAGTGAAGGAGCAGTTCTTC	CASRTPGLAGVKEQFF	.	TRBD2	TRBJ2-1	TRBV5-1	16
TGTGCCTGGAACAGGGTTGGCACAGATACGCAGTATTTT	CAWNRVGTDTQYF	.	.	TRBJ2-3	TRBV30	13
TGCAGCGTCCTGGGGGTTCGCACCTACGAGCAGTACTTC	CSVLGVRTYEQYF	.	.	TRBJ2-7	TRBV29-1	13
TGTGCCAGTAGTATTGGGGCGAACACTGAAGCTTTCTTT	CASSIGANTEAFF	.	.	TRBJ1-1	TRBV19	13
TGTGCCAGCAGTTCTCTCGAAGGGATCACAGGATTTAATGAAAAACTGTTTTTT	CASSSLEGITGFNEKLFF	.	.	TRBJ1-4	TRBV28	18
TGTGCCAGCACCCCAAGCACAGACTACGAGCAGTACTTC	CASTPSTDYEQYF	.	.	TRBJ2-7	TRBV2	13
TGTGCCAGCACTCAGCGAAAGGGTGGCGGGGAGCTGTTTTTT	CASTQRKGGGELFF	.	.	TRBJ2-2	TRBV28	14
TGTGCCAGCAGTTTTGTAACACCGTACGAGCAGTACTTC	CASSFVTPYEQYF	.	.	TRBJ2-7	TRBV28	13
TGTGCCAGCAGCAAAAGAAGCGGGACAGGGGATAGAGGAGCTTTCTTT	CASSKRSGTGDRGAFF	once	TRBD1	TRBJ1-1	TRBV7-2	16
TGTGCCAGCAGTGCGCCCCTCCGGGGGCAAGATGCCCGAGCTTTCTTT	CASSAPLRGQDARAFF	.	.	TRBJ1-1	TRBV2	16
TGTGCCAGCAGCTCGGAGGTAGCGGGAGTTATTGAGCAGTACTTC	CASSSEVAGVIEQYF	.	TRBD2	TRBJ2-7	TRBV5-6	15
TGTGCCAGCAGCTTAGGGGGTGGACAAACCTACGAGCAGTACTTC	CASSLGGGQTYEQYF	.	.	TRBJ2-7	TRBV7-9	15
TGTGCCAGCAGCCCAGGGGCGGGAGGGCCCCGGGAGCTGTTTTTT	CASSPGAGGPRELFF	.	TRBD2	TRBJ2-2	TRBV28	15